The next 13 T cell receptor beta chains were all read from a single sample in a study of immune heterogeneity within non-small cell lung tumors. Amplification of the TCR beta CDR3 was achieved through multiplex PCR with 32 V and 13 J primers. TCRdb ran MiXCR on the multiplex PCR reads and lists one entry per CDR3 protein. Here the sample spans roughly 14,000 distinct CDR3 sequences, 28% being singletons. Per sample, approximately 570 ng of bulk tumor genomic DNA was the template used. Multiple widely separated biopsies were taken from each primary tumor at surgery. Enrolled individuals presented with untreated, newly diagnosed non-small cell lung cancer and received curative surgery. Material for sequencing was lung tumor tissue. Receptors originate from a man in his forties with non-small cell lung cancer.

With respect to this clonotype: A much bigger clone sits one base away, suggesting this may be a read error. The chain uses TRBV20-1 and TRBJ2-1, with D uncertain. Per germline, CDR1 DFQATT and CDR2 SNEGSKA (reference sequence). There are 11 residues in the CDR3. Trimming left V 3 bases short and J 11 bases short, with 11 bases between. CDR3 in amino acids: CSASWAGKQFF. As DNA, the CDR3 is TGCAGTGCTAGTTGGGCTGGAAAGCAGTTCTTC.

This clonotype is medium-sized within its sample. For the CDR3, the DNA is TGTGCCAGCAGCTTAGATCGTAACAGCTACGAGCAGTACTTC. Encoded protein: CASSLDRNSYEQYF. This sequence joins TRBV7-8 and TRBJ2-7; D remains ambiguous. The CDR3 contains 14 residues. Trimming took off 1 base at V and 3 bases at J, with 10 bases between the two ends. CDR1 and CDR2 (germline): SGHVS, FQNEAQ.

This clonotype is large (0.1 to 1%) within its sample. V usage is TRBV2 and J usage is TRBJ2-1, with D perhaps matching TRBD2 (6 bases). This CDR3 contains 15 residues. V lost 3 bases to trimming and J lost 3 bases, with 12 bases between them. Germline V CDR1 and CDR2: SNHLY, FYNNEI. The CDR3 bases are TGTGCCAGCAGTGAGCCGGGAGTTATCTACAATGAGCAGTTCTTC. It yields the protein CASSEPGVIYNEQFF.

This clonotype was seen many times. The genes are TRBV9 and TRBJ2-7; 7 bases fit TRBD2. Germline V gene sequence: CDR1 SGDLS, CDR2 YYNGEE. The CDR3 contains 15 residues. V dropped 3 bases and J dropped 0; count of bases not matched to a gene: 6. The CDR3 here is CASSGTSAHSYEQYF. The CDR3 DNA reads TGTGCCAGCAGCGGTACTAGCGCACACTCCTACGAGCAGTACTTC.

As for this clonotype: This could be a read error, since a much larger clone is one nucleotide away. This sequence joins TRBV3-1 and TRBJ2-7, with 9 nucleotides matching TRBD1. Germline loops: CDR1 LGHDT, CDR2 YNNKEL (reference sequence). This CDR3 has 16 residues. CDR3 bases: TGTGCCAGCAGCCCCCGGACAGGGGTGAAGCCGTACGAGCATTACTTC. Translation: CASSPRTGVKPYEHYF.

The gene calls are TRBV7-9 and TRBJ2-2; 11 bases align to TRBD2. CDR1 is SEHNR and CDR2 is FQNEAQ in the germline V gene (reference sequence). There are 18 residues in the CDR3. V trimming: 9 bases; J trimming: 2 bases; junction bases outside the gene matches: 14. DNA for the CDR3: TGTGCCAGAAGCCCTAAGATGAGACTAGCGGGAAACACCGGGGAGCTGTTTTTT. Translation: CARSPKMRLAGNTGELFF.

This clonotype is labeled medium-sized (0.01 to 0.1%). The rearrangement links TRBV7-2 to TRBJ2-1; unclear D gene. CDR1 is SGHTA, CDR2 FQGNSA, per germline. The CDR3 extends over 11 amino acids. V was trimmed by 5 bases and J by 8 bases, leaving 7 bases between them. The CDR3 DNA reads TGTGCCAGCAGCGACATCCATGAGCAGTTCTTC. The encoded protein is CASSDIHEQFF.

By share, this clonotype ranks as large. The chain uses TRBV13 and TRBJ2-7; 10 bases fit TRBD2. Germline V gene data show CDR1 as PRHDT and CDR2 as FYEKMQ (reference sequence). V gave up 5 bases and J gave up 7 bases; unmatched junction bases: 11. The CDR3 is 15 amino acids. CDR3 sequence (DNA): TGTGCCAGCAGCCCGCAAGCGGGAGGGAAAGAAGAGCAGTACTTC. Amino acids: CASSPQAGGKEEQYF.

This clonotype was found a few times. This chain uses TRBV7-8 with TRBJ2-3; D gene uncertain. The CDR3 covers 14 residues. Trimming took 1 base from V and 0 from J, leaving 5 bases between them. Germline values: CDR1 SGHVS, CDR2 FQNEAQ. CDR3 loop: CASSLVASTDTQYF. The CDR3 region has the DNA TGTGCCAGCAGCTTAGTGGCGAGCACAGATACGCAGTATTTT. Full variable domain (rest looked up from reference TRBV7-8 and TRBJ2-3): GAGVSQSPRYKVAKRGQDVALRCDPISGHVSLFWYQQALGQGPEFLTYFQNEAQLDKSGLPSDRFFAERPEGSVSTLKIQRTQQEDSAVYLCASSLVASTDTQYFGPGTRLTVL.

This chain connects TRBV5-4 to TRBJ2-7; D gene ambiguous. The CDR3 loop spans 14 amino acids. The germline gives CDR1 SGHNT, CDR2 YYREEE (reference sequence). V shed 1 base and J shed 3 bases, with 11 bases lying between them. The CDR3 here is CASSLSTRGYEQYF. The CDR3 nucleotides are TGTGCCAGCAGCTTGTCAACGCGCGGCTACGAGCAGTACTTC.

This clonotype was seen repeatedly, ten times or more. This chain links TRBV12-3 or TRBV12-4 with TRBJ2-7, with 7 bases identical to TRBD1. The CDR3 sequence is 12 residues long. V lost 5 bases and J lost 9; bases outside the gene matches: 7. The CDR3 region has the DNA TGTGCCAGCAGTACCAACAGGGGCGTGCAGTACTTC. Protein product: CASSTNRGVQYF.

As regards this clonotype: One end of the junction does not line up with germline, which may come from a read error. This sequence joins TRBV6-2 or TRBV6-3 and TRBJ2-1, with 8 nucleotides matching TRBD2. The CDR3 has 16 residues. CDR1 is MNHEY, CDR2 SVGEGT, per germline. CDR3 sequence: CAGSYRSGISRNEQFF. Written as DNA, the CDR3 is TGTGCCGGCAGTTACCGTAGCGGGATAAGTCGGAATGAGCAGTTCTTC.

This clonotype is medium-sized. The chain is built from TRBV29-1 and TRBJ2-3; the D gene is possibly TRBD2 (6 bases). Trimming removed 8 bases at V and 1 base at J, with 19 bases between. This CDR3 spans 15 amino acids. The germline V gene encodes CDR1 SQVTM and CDR2 ANQGSEA. This CDR3 is CSISQRARGTDTQYF. DNA of the CDR3: TGCAGCATCTCACAGCGGGCTCGTGGCACAGATACGCAGTATTTT.